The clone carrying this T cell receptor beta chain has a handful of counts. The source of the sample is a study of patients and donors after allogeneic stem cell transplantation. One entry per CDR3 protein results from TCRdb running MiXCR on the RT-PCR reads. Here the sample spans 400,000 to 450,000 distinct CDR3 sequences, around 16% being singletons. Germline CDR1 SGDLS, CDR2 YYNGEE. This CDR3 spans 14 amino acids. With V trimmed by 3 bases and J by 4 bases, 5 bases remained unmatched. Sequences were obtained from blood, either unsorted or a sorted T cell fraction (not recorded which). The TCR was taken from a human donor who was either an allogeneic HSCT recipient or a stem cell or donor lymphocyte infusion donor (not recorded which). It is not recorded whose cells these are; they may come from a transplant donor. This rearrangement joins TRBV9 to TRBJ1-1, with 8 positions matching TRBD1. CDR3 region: CASSAQGALTEAFF. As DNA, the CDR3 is TGTGCCAGCAGCGCCCAGGGGGCTCTCACTGAAGCTTTCTTT. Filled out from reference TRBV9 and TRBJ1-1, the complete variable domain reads DSGVTQTPKHLITATGQRVTLRCSPRSGDLSVYWYQQSLDQGLQFLIQYYNGEERAKGNILERFSAQQFPDLHSELNLSSLELGDSALYFCASSAQGALTEAFFGQGTRLTVV.